This passage covers 12 T cell receptor beta chains from one sample sequenced in a study of early T cells in non-severe SARS-CoV-2 infection. TCRdb called the 5' RACE reads again in MiXCR, with one record for every CDR3 protein. The table lists about 40,000 distinct CDR3 sequences, 4.5% to 5% of them singletons. Material: whole blood. Every receptor here comes from an adult who was a healthcare worker with PCR-confirmed SARS-CoV-2 infection or an uninfected control (not recorded which).

The V and J genes are TRBV28 and TRBJ2-1; D is possibly TRBD1 (6 bases). The CDR3 spans 13 residues. V lost 10 bases, J lost 3 bases, and 13 bases lay in between. Germline V lookup: CDR1 MDHEN, CDR2 SYDVKM. The CDR3 region is CATNRDNYNEQFF. The CDR3 nucleotides read TGTGCCACCAACCGGGACAACTACAATGAGCAGTTCTTC.

This clonotype showed up just a few times. The chain employs TRBV11-2 and TRBJ2-2; D may be TRBD2 (5 bases). V shed 1 base and J shed 6 bases, with 12 bases lying between them. The CDR3 contains 15 residues. Germline V gives CDR1 SGHAT, CDR2 FQNNGV. The CDR3 loop is CASSLGHGRAGELFF. The CDR3 nucleotides are TGTGCCAGCAGCTTAGGCCATGGGAGAGCCGGGGAGCTGTTTTTT.

This chain uses TRBV7-2 with TRBJ1-1, with D unclear. CDR3 length equals 12 residues. Trimming removed 5 bases from V and 8 bases from J, with 12 bases in between. Germline lookup yields CDR1 SGHTA and CDR2 FQGNSA. In DNA, the CDR3 is TGTGCCAGCAGCCCAGAGCGGCAAGAAGCTTTCTTT. As protein: CASSPERQEAFF.

This clonotype was observed many times. This chain uses TRBV7-8 with TRBJ1-6; D is undetermined. The germline V gene has CDR1 SGHVS and CDR2 FQNEAQ. The V and J ends lost 2 bases and 7 bases respectively, with 6 bases between them. The CDR3 covers 13 residues. This CDR3 is CASSLTENSPLHF. The CDR3 bases are TGTGCCAGCAGCTTAACAGAGAATTCACCCCTCCACTTT.

V usage is TRBV29-1 and J usage is TRBJ2-3; D is ambiguous. This CDR3 is 13 amino acids long. Trimming took off 4 bases at V and 4 bases at J, with 12 bases between the two ends. Germline V gene sequence: CDR1 SQVTM, CDR2 ANQGSEA. CDR3 loop: CSVVRVTADTQYF. The DNA for the CDR3 is TGCAGCGTTGTTCGGGTCACGGCAGATACGCAGTATTTT.

The chain links TRBV3-1 to TRBJ2-2; no reliable D call. The germline V gene has CDR1 LGHDT and CDR2 YNNKEL (reference sequence). This CDR3 contains 14 residues. V lost 5 bases, J lost 4 bases, and 11 bases lay in between. CDR3 in DNA: TGTGCCAGCAGCGATCTGGCGACCACCGGGGAGCTGTTTTTT. This sequence encodes CASSDLATTGELFF.

This clonotype was observed many times. V usage is TRBV5-5 and J usage is TRBJ1-1, with a weak D call TRBD1 (5 bases). Trimming shortened V by 3 bases and J by 10 bases, and 16 bases separated the two germline ends. CDR1 and CDR2 (germline): SGHKS, YYEKEE (reference sequence). The CDR3 length is 13 residues. This CDR3 reads CASSWAGDGVAFF. The DNA of the CDR3 is TGTGCCAGCAGCTGGGCCGGGGACGGGGTAGCTTTCTTT.

V and J are TRBV6-6 and TRBJ2-2; TRBD1 might be the D (5 bases). V was cut by 4 bases and J by 6 bases, with 9 bases left in between. This CDR3 spans 13 amino acids. The germline V gene encodes CDR1 MNHNY and CDR2 SVGAGI (reference sequence). The CDR3 spells CASSCQGSGELFF. The CDR3 region has the DNA TGTGCCAGCAGTTGCCAGGGATCCGGGGAGCTGTTTTTT.

This clonotype appeared a few times. The chain recombines TRBV5-4 with TRBJ2-7, with TRBD1 matching 9 bases. Germline CDR1 reads SGHNT; CDR2 reads YYREEE (reference sequence). The CDR3 loop spans 13 amino acids. The J segment lost 4 bases and the V segment lost 6 bases, leaving 5 bases of the junction unmatched. The DNA for the CDR3 is TGTGCCAGCAACCGGGACAGGGCTTACGAGCAGTACTTC. Translating gives CASNRDRAYEQYF. Supplemented by reference TRBV5-4 and TRBJ2-7, the full variable domain reads ETGVTQSPTHLIKTRGQQVTLRCSSQSGHNTVSWYQQALGQGPQFIFQYYREEENGRGNFPPRFSGLQFPNYSSELNVNALELDDSALYLCASNRDRAYEQYFGPGTRLTVT.

V and J are TRBV6-6 and TRBJ1-5; weak D call: TRBD1 (5 bases). V lost 2 bases, J lost 4 bases, and 12 bases lay in between. This CDR3 region has 15 residues. Germline CDR1 reads MNHNY; CDR2 reads SVGAGI (reference sequence). The CDR3 here is CASSYQGTGNQPQHF. CDR3 DNA sequence: TGTGCCAGCAGTTACCAAGGGACGGGGAATCAGCCCCAGCATTTT.

This clonotype has ten or more counts. CDR3 sequence (DNA): TGTGCCAGCAGCCTAGCGGGGGGGAACAATGAGCAGTTCTTC. This translates into CASSLAGGNNEQFF. The V and J genes are TRBV2 and TRBJ2-1, with TRBD2 matching 12 bases. Germline-derived CDR1 and CDR2 are SNHLY and FYNNEI. CDR3 length: 14 amino acids. The trim removed 6 bases at V and 5 bases at J, leaving 2 bases unmatched.

A few counts support this clonotype. The chain has TRBV7-2 and TRBJ2-7, with D perhaps given as TRBD1 or TRBD2 (5 bases each). V was clipped by 6 bases and J by 4 bases, with 22 bases between them. There are 16 residues in the CDR3. Germline CDR1 reads SGHTA; CDR2 reads FQGNSA. Written as DNA, the CDR3 is TGTGCCAGCAGGTGGTCTTCCTTGGGACCGAGTTACGAGCAGTACTTC. Protein product: CASRWSSLGPSYEQYF.